The 32 T cell receptor beta chains in this list originate from one sample, sequenced in a study of T cell clonotyping in hematopoietic cell transplantation. The data were produced by immunoSEQ multiplex PCR, yet TCRdb's version contains in-frame clones alone and is incomplete. The table records fewer than 45,000 clones, roughly 88% of them present only once. Sequencing used peripheral blood mononuclear cells. The receptors here all came from a woman in her 40s in good health. Some clones in this sample may be carry-over from other donors' samples.

The chain couples TRBV7-2 to TRBJ2-4; tentative D call: TRBD1 (6 bases). The CDR3 sequence is 16 residues long. Germline CDR1 and CDR2: SGHTA and FQGNSA. Trimming cost V 1 base and J 2 bases, with 12 bases left between them. CDR3 protein: CASSLGVGQSKNIQYF. DNA for the CDR3: TGTGCCAGCAGCTTAGGGGTTGGACAGTCCAAAAACATTCAGTACTTC. Variable domain in full (rest from reference TRBV7-2 and TRBJ2-4): GAGVSQSPSNKVTEKGKDVELRCDPISGHTALYWYRQSLGQGLEFLIYFQGNSAPDKSGLPSDRFSAERTGGSVSTLTIQRTQQEDSAVYLCASSLGVGQSKNIQYFGAGTRLSVL.

This chain connects TRBV9 to TRBJ1-3; D is unclear. Germline V gives CDR1 SGDLS, CDR2 YYNGEE. The CDR3 contains 14 residues. V dropped 4 bases and J dropped 1 base, with 9 bases sitting between them. CDR3 nucleotide sequence: TGTGCCAGCAGCTCCGTTTGGTCTGGAAACACCATATATTTT. Residues: CASSSVWSGNTIYF.

The gene calls are TRBV9 and TRBJ1-2; no clear D. CDR3 length: 15 amino acids. Germline V gives CDR1 SGDLS, CDR2 YYNGEE. Trimming removed 0 bases at V and 0 bases at J, with 9 bases between. CDR3 in amino acids: CASSVGLGPNYGYTF. DNA of the CDR3: TGTGCCAGCAGCGTAGGGTTAGGCCCTAACTATGGCTACACCTTC.

V usage is TRBV7-3 and J usage is TRBJ2-5; D uncertain. V was cut by 1 base and J by 1 base, with 4 bases left in between. Germline CDR1 and CDR2: SGHTA and FQGTGA. This CDR3 comprises 13 residues. CDR3 in amino acids: CASSLSGQETQYF. The CDR3, as DNA: TGTGCCAGCAGCTTAAGTGGCCAAGAGACCCAGTACTTC. The full variable domain, in which reference TRBV7-3 and TRBJ2-5 provide the parts outside the CDR3, is GAGVSQTPSNKVTEKGKYVELRCDPISGHTALYWYRQSLGQGPEFLIYFQGTGAADDSGLPNDRFFAVRPEGSVSTLKIQRTERGDSAVYLCASSLSGQETQYFGPGTRLLVL.

The DNA of the CDR3 is TGTGCCAGTAAAGAGGGCCAGGGGGTGGCCGGGGAGCTGTTTTTT. Translating gives CASKEGQGVAGELFF. The chain recombines TRBV19 with TRBJ2-2; TRBD1 aligns across 7 bases. The CDR3 runs 15 residues. Germline lookup yields CDR1 LNHDA and CDR2 SQIVND (reference sequence). Losses at the gene ends were 7 bases for V and 6 bases for J; bases not matched to a gene: 11.

V usage is TRBV28 and J usage is TRBJ1-2; D is unresolved. Germline values: CDR1 MDHEN, CDR2 SYDVKM. The CDR3 has 12 residues. With 4 bases removed from V and 1 base from J, the gap between germline ends came to 4 bases. The CDR3 loop is CASSYLNYGYTF. The CDR3 coding sequence is TGTGCCAGCAGTTACCTTAACTATGGCTACACCTTC.

The CDR3 is CASSLGPRASTDTQYF. For the CDR3, the DNA is TGTGCCAGCAGCTTGGGACCCAGGGCTAGCACAGATACGCAGTATTTT. The chain employs TRBV7-3 and TRBJ2-3; D is perhaps TRBD1 or TRBD2 (5 bases each). The CDR3 consists of 16 residues. Germline CDR1 and CDR2: SGHTA and FQGTGA. V was pared by 3 bases and J by 0 bases, with 13 bases between.

The rearrangement links TRBV9 to TRBJ2-5; TRBD2 matches at 10 bases. The germline V gene encodes CDR1 SGDLS and CDR2 YYNGEE. V was clipped by 0 bases and J by 13 bases; unmatched bases: 6. CDR3 length: 13 residues. The CDR3 DNA reads TGTGCCAGCAGCGTAGAGCGGGAGGGCCCCATGTACTTC. It specifies CASSVEREGPMYF. The whole variable domain, filled in from reference TRBV9 and TRBJ2-5, reads DSGVTQTPKHLITATGQRVTLRCSPRSGDLSVYWYQQSLDQGLQFLIQYYNGEERAKGNILERFSAQQFPDLHSELNLSSLELGDSALYFCASSVEREGPMYFGPGTRLLVL.

The genes are TRBV2 and TRBJ1-2, with D uncertain. Trimming took off 6 bases at V and 6 bases at J, with 14 bases between the two ends. The CDR3 covers 13 residues. The V gene's germline CDR1 is SNHLY and CDR2 FYNNEI. The CDR3: CASRATEGDGYTF. CDR3 nucleotide sequence: TGTGCCAGCAGGGCGACTGAGGGCGATGGCTACACCTTC.

The V gene is TRBV27, the J gene TRBJ1-4; D remains ambiguous. Trimming left V 2 bases short and J 6 bases short, with 13 bases between. CDR3 length: 15 residues. Per germline, CDR1 MNHEY and CDR2 SMNVEV (reference sequence). CDR3 coding DNA: TGTGCCAGCAGTTTACTTGGGCAGGTGGATGAAAAACTGTTTTTT. It encodes CASSLLGQVDEKLFF. The complete variable domain, with remaining parts taken from reference TRBV27 and TRBJ1-4, reads EAQVTQNPRYLITVTGKKLTVTCSQNMNHEYMSWYRQDPGLGLRQIYYSMNVEVTDKGDVPEGYKVSRKEKRNFPLILESPSPNQTSLYFCASSLLGQVDEKLFFGSGTQLSVL.

This chain connects TRBV25-1 to TRBJ1-5; D gene unclear. V was pared by 3 bases and J by 2 bases, with 8 bases between. The CDR3 is 14 residues long. Germline V gene data show CDR1 as MGHDK and CDR2 as SYGVNS. The CDR3 is CASSEGWGNQPQHF. As DNA, the CDR3 is TGTGCCAGCAGTGAGGGGTGGGGCAATCAGCCCCAGCATTTT.

The chain employs TRBV11-2 and TRBJ2-1, with 8 bases fitting TRBD2. Germline-derived CDR1 and CDR2 are SGHAT and FQNNGV. The trim removed 2 bases at V and 7 bases at J, leaving 1 base unmatched. The CDR3 totals 13 residues. The CDR3: CASSLSGSNEQFF. DNA for the CDR3: TGTGCCAGCAGCTTAAGCGGGAGTAATGAGCAGTTCTTC.

J is TRBJ2-1 and V is TRBV11-2, with D perhaps matching TRBD1 or TRBD2 (5 bases each). The CDR3 has 15 amino acids. From germline, CDR1 is SGHAT and CDR2 FQNNGV. Trimming removed 4 bases from V and 4 bases from J, with 14 bases in between. The CDR3 DNA reads as TGTGCCAGCAGCTACTCAGTGGGGGAATACAATGAGCAGTTCTTC. Translating gives CASSYSVGEYNEQFF.

The chain carries TRBV19 and TRBJ2-1, with D hard to call. V lost 4 bases and J lost 4, with 8 bases in between. CDR3 size: 13 residues. Germline V gene data show CDR1 as LNHDA and CDR2 as SQIVND (reference sequence). The CDR3 DNA is TGTGCCAGTAGTACCTCCAGATACAATGAGCAGTTCTTC. Translation: CASSTSRYNEQFF.

The chain recombines TRBV19 with TRBJ2-1; a weak D match, TRBD2 (5 bases). Germline V gives CDR1 LNHDA, CDR2 SQIVND (reference sequence). V shed 4 bases and J shed 8 bases, with 12 bases lying between them. This CDR3 comprises 13 residues. CDR3 sequence (DNA): TGTGCCAGTAGTAAAGAGGGTATCGATGAGCAGTTCTTC. This codes for CASSKEGIDEQFF.

The CDR3 sequence: CASSFNNQPQHF. CDR3 DNA sequence: TGTGCCAGCAGCTTCAACAATCAGCCCCAGCATTTT. This chain connects TRBV7-2 to TRBJ1-5, with no clear D. CDR1 is SGHTA, CDR2 FQGNSA, per germline. V lost 3 bases and J 3 bases, leaving 3 bases between the germline ends. The CDR3 runs to 12 residues.

This clone was counted between two and nine times. The V call is TRBV6-5, the J call TRBJ2-7, with TRBD1 identical over 8 bases. The V gene's germline CDR1 is MNHEY and CDR2 SVGAGI. The J segment lost 5 bases and the V segment lost 4 bases, leaving 10 bases of the junction unmatched. CDR3 length: 15 amino acids. CDR3 sequence (DNA): TGTGCCAGCAGTTCCCCGGGACAGGCCGCGGACGAGCAGTACTTC. Amino acid sequence: CASSSPGQAADEQYF.

The chain has TRBV5-6 and TRBJ1-5, with TRBD1 as a possible D gene (5 bases). Germline assignment: CDR1 SGHDT and CDR2 YYEEEE. Trimming left V 4 bases short and J 6 bases short, with 14 bases between. This CDR3 has 14 amino acids. The CDR3 sequence is CASSPGGSPQPQHF. CDR3 DNA: TGTGCCAGCAGCCCGGGGGGTTCCCCTCAGCCCCAGCATTTT.

This chain uses TRBV11-2 with TRBJ1-1, with no clear D. Germline assignment: CDR1 SGHAT and CDR2 FQNNGV. V gave up 4 bases and J gave up 4 bases, with 16 bases separating them. CDR3 size: 15 residues. CDR3 in DNA: TGTGCCAGCAGCTCCCTCGCGGGGATCTTCACTGAAGCTTTCTTT. It encodes CASSSLAGIFTEAFF.

The gene calls are TRBV11-3 and TRBJ2-3; D remains ambiguous. Germline CDR1 reads SGHNT; CDR2 reads YENEEA. The length of the CDR3 is 15 residues. V lost 3 bases to trimming and J lost 5 bases, with 15 bases between them. The CDR3 reads CASSFGDRPLDTQYF. The CDR3 region has the DNA TGTGCCAGCAGCTTTGGTGATAGGCCTCTAGATACGCAGTATTTT.

The gene calls are TRBV4-2 and TRBJ1-5, with unresolved D. Trimming pared 0 bases from V and 7 bases from J, leaving 7 bases between. CDR1 and CDR2 from the germline V gene are LGHNA and YNFKEQ. CDR3 length: 13 amino acids. The CDR3 DNA reads TGTGCCAGCAGCCAAGAACCGATCCAGCCCCAGCATTTT. It yields the protein CASSQEPIQPQHF.

The chain couples TRBV5-6 to TRBJ1-4; D ambiguous. Between the trimmed V and J ends, which lost 4 bases and 4 bases, there was a span of 14 bases. This CDR3 is built from 15 residues. Germline-derived CDR1 and CDR2 are SGHDT and YYEEEE. This CDR3 reads CASSDNFGGNEKLFF. CDR3 in DNA: TGTGCCAGCAGCGACAATTTTGGCGGTAATGAAAAACTGTTTTTT.

J is TRBJ2-1 and V is TRBV7-3, with TRBD1 as a possible D gene (6 bases). The germline V and J ends were trimmed by 3 bases and 0 bases, with 6 bases remaining between them. Germline V gene lookup returns CDR1 SGHTA and CDR2 FQGTGA. The CDR3 runs 14 residues. CDR3 coding DNA: TGTGCCAGCAGCTTGGACAGCTCCTACAATGAGCAGTTCTTC. This sequence encodes CASSLDSSYNEQFF.

The rearrangement links TRBV25-1 to TRBJ2-5; the D is unclear. V lost 2 bases to trimming and J lost 1 base, with 8 bases between them. Germline assignment: CDR1 MGHDK and CDR2 SYGVNS. The CDR3 has 14 residues. The CDR3 reads CASSEGWSQETQYF. The CDR3, as DNA: TGTGCCAGCAGTGAAGGCTGGTCCCAAGAGACCCAGTACTTC.

J is TRBJ2-3 and V is TRBV7-2; D remains unclear. The ends were cut back, 7 bases at V and 2 bases at J, with 10 bases in the middle. The germline V gene has CDR1 SGHTA and CDR2 FQGNSA. This CDR3 comprises 13 residues. CDR3 sequence reads: CASNRPDTDTQYF. The CDR3, as DNA: TGTGCCAGCAACCGACCTGACACAGATACGCAGTATTTT.

V and J are TRBV5-6 and TRBJ1-2; no firm D call. Germline CDR1 is SGHDT and CDR2 is YYEEEE. Trimming removed 4 bases at V and 7 bases at J, with 8 bases between. The CDR3 sequence is 11 residues long. The CDR3 loop reads CASSSGVGYTF. DNA of the CDR3: TGTGCCAGCAGCAGTGGGGTTGGCTACACCTTC.

This chain connects TRBV11-2 to TRBJ1-4; TRBD1 might be the D (5 bases). Per germline, CDR1 SGHAT and CDR2 FQNNGV. V lost 5 bases and J 5 bases, leaving 12 bases between the germline ends. CDR3 length: 14 amino acids. CDR3 DNA sequence: TGTGCCAGCAGCCCCGACAGCCAGAATGAAAAACTGTTTTTT. Protein: CASSPDSQNEKLFF. Based on the CDR3 plus reference TRBV11-2 and TRBJ1-4, the full variable domain is EAGVAQSPRYKIIEKRQSVAFWCNPISGHATLYWYQQILGQGPKLLIQFQNNGVVDDSQLPKDRFSAERLKGVDSTLKIQPAKLEDSAVYLCASSPDSQNEKLFFGSGTQLSVL.

The rearrangement links TRBV7-8 to TRBJ2-7; D possibly corresponds to TRBD2 (5 bases). Germline V gene data show CDR1 as SGHVS and CDR2 as FQNEAQ. The CDR3 is 15 residues long. The ends were cut back, 5 bases at V and 6 bases at J, with 20 bases in the middle. The CDR3 here is CASSALAGIEGEQYF. The CDR3 DNA sequence: TGTGCCAGCAGCGCCCTCGCCGGGATTGAAGGCGAGCAGTACTTC.

The chain has TRBV5-1 and TRBJ1-4; tentatively, D is TRBD1 (5 bases). Trimming pared 3 bases from V and 3 bases from J, leaving 9 bases between. Germline V gene lookup returns CDR1 SGHRS and CDR2 YFSETQ. CDR3 size: 14 residues. The CDR3 DNA reads as TGCGCCAGCAGCTACGACAGCGCTAATGAAAAACTGTTTTTT. Translated, it gives CASSYDSANEKLFF.

J is TRBJ2-3 and V is TRBV19; 14 bases agree with TRBD2. Germline V gene data show CDR1 as LNHDA and CDR2 as SQIVND (reference sequence). The CDR3 consists of 16 residues. Trimming took 5 bases from V and 4 from J; bases not matched to a gene: 5. CDR3 nucleotides: TGTGCCAGTAGTGGGACTAGCGGGAGTGTTGCAGATACGCAGTATTTT. It is translated as CASSGTSGSVADTQYF.

The chain is built from TRBV25-1 and TRBJ2-7; weak D call: TRBD2 (6 bases). Germline V gives CDR1 MGHDK, CDR2 SYGVNS. The CDR3 contains 13 residues. The ends were cut back, 6 bases at V and 3 bases at J, with 12 bases in the middle. The CDR3: CASRDTGGYEQYF. The CDR3 DNA reads as TGTGCCAGCAGGGACACCGGGGGCTACGAGCAGTACTTC.

In this sample, this clone turned up a few times. The chain couples TRBV9 to TRBJ2-1; D call uncertain. The germline V and J ends were trimmed by 2 bases and 7 bases, with 10 bases remaining between them. This CDR3 comprises 13 residues. CDR1 and CDR2 from the germline V gene are SGDLS and YYNGEE. The CDR3 region has the DNA TGTGCCAGCAGCGTCGGTTCTCCGAATGAGCAGTTCTTC. Translating gives CASSVGSPNEQFF.